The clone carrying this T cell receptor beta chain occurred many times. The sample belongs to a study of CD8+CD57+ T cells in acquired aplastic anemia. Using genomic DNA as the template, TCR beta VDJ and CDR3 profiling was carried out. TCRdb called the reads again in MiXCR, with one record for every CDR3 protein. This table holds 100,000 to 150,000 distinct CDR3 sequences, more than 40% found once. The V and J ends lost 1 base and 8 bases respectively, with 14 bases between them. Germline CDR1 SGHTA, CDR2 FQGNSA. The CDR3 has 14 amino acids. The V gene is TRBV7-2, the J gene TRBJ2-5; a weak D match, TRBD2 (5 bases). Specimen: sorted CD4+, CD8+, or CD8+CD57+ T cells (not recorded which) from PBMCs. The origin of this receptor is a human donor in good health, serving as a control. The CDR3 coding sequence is TGTGCCAGCAGCTTAGAGAGTCTACGGGGAACCCAGTACTTC. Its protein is CASSLESLRGTQYF.